This TCR beta chain comes out of a study of cytomegalovirus exposure and HLA in healthy donors (dated by TCRdb to 2016 to 2017). Background on the whole study: An earlier analysis of some 600 of the donors reported about 300 Gb of sequence data and approximately 120 million unique TCR beta sequences obtained from about 170 million T cells. An early release covering 500 to 750 HLA-typed donors comprised about 310 gigabases of sequencing data and roughly 85 million unique TCR sequences. Among the roughly 370 genotyped donors, under 90% belonged to the genetic ancestry cluster associated with self-reported Caucasian donors. The study aimed to test whether signatures of past pathogen exposure could be identified by cataloging public T cell receptors. The study profiled the T cell repertoires of approximately 700 subjects by immunosequencing and related them to cytomegalovirus serostatus. A separate validation cohort of 100 to 150 different subjects was used in addition to the approximately 700-subject first cohort. To predict cytomegalovirus infection status, the study combined high-throughput TCR immunosequencing, statistical association of individual TCRs with disease status, and machine learning. To study patterns of TCR occurrence, a later analysis re-analyzed previously published TCR beta repertoires from around 660 donors and added high-resolution HLA genotyping. The later analysis used no new phenotypic data to find candidate immune exposures, relying instead on TCR beta sequences and their occurrence across donors. In an earlier analysis of around 540 of the donors, high-throughput TCR beta sequencing was used to judge whether each TCR beta V gene segment behaved as functional or pseudogenic. Alongside the repertoire data, information on donor age, sex, ethnicity and CMV serostatus was compiled. Genome-wide SNP genotypes for about 65% of the 666 donors were used in a later genetic analysis, which treated that subset as a discovery cohort. All discovery cohort repertoires had been generated on a single sequencing platform. Both class I and class II loci were covered by HLA typing, at four-digit resolution. Typing coverage varied by locus: roughly 629-630 donors for A, B, C, DRB1 and DQB1; 522 for DQA1; 606 for DPA1; around 450 for DPB1. About 5 DR-DQ haplotypes were handled as single units for association and clustering, since linkage in the cohort was strong. Across roughly 420 genotyped donors of the cohort, an average of 235,054 unique TCR beta nucleotide sequences per donor were sequenced, and around 20% of those sequences were non-productive. The paper's findings and limits, for the study overall: Most TCR sequences were seen in very few donors, while some public TCRs were found in many individuals. A further reported finding was that TCR beta sequences accurately predicted the HLA-A and HLA-B alleles for most subjects in the first cohort. The sequencing pipeline was judged likely to have produced a cluster of highly shared sequence variants as a technical artifact. Some IMGT-functional V segments, including TRBV6-2 and TRBV6-3, could not be told apart with the 87-base-pair reads, so those segments were excluded. Several of the top co-occurrence clusters appeared to be linked to parvovirus B19, influenza, CMV and Epstein-Barr virus, according to a later analysis. Strong co-occurrence of HLA alleles, especially DR and DQ, made assigning TCR associations to individual alleles difficult. In the study, approximately 160 TCR beta chains were listed as associated with cytomegalovirus. A later genetic analysis associated a missense DCLRE1C variant with V-gene and J-gene trimming of TCR beta chains, and an independent cohort replicated the association. Compared with the roughly 720-donor mean, donors in an Asian-associated ancestry cluster had fewer N-insertions in productive TCRs, according to a later genetic analysis. This cohort had only TCR beta chains sequenced, and the lack of alpha or paired-chain data limited which features could be detected. Roughly uniform sequencing depth across donors was assumed in presence/absence analyses, although this assumption may not hold. Linkage disequilibrium might explain the correlated functional status among segregating V segments, but an unknown experimental factor could not be excluded. Because HLA typing was unavailable for some donors at each locus, only the typed subset was used in association tests. The authors suggested that the approach could potentially be generalized to other disease states and immunological phenotypes. The classifier was reported to diagnose cytomegalovirus status with high specificity and sensitivity in both the original and validation cohorts. A later analysis found that HLA-associated TCR beta chains were more clonally expanded and had lower generation probabilities than equally common non-associated chains. Because counts were too low, seventeen rarely observed V segments, including chromosome 9 orphons, were excluded from the earlier analysis of 587 of the donors. In an earlier analysis of 587 of the donors, most TCR beta V segments appeared in productive rearrangements about 87% or about 30% of the time, broadly matching IMGT annotations. In a later analysis, TCR association rates were found to vary across HLA loci, with the most associated TCRs seen for DRB1 alleles and the fewest for HLA-C alleles. In a later analysis, most CMV-associated TCR beta chains were found to appear HLA-restricted, with HLA associations seemingly driven largely by CMV exposure. For the cohort, immune exposure information was limited to CMV serostatus. A few of the identified cytomegalovirus-associated TCR beta chains were confirmed in vitro to be specific for cytomegalovirus antigens. A later analysis associated around 16,000 TCR beta sequences with specific HLA alleles at a false discovery rate of 0.05.

To note about this clone: Its antigen is not yet known. No base-level quality is on record; no much larger clone is a single base apart.

The cohort comprised some 680 healthy bone marrow donors. At the time of sampling, all cohort members were nominally healthy, though unrecorded immune exposures were likely present. The donor was CMV seropositive and belonged to the group of 250 to 300 seropositive cohort members. Every donor gave a peripheral blood sample, and the peripheral blood mononuclear cells from that sample were used for TCR beta sequencing. The Qiagen DNeasy Blood Extraction Kit was used to extract genomic DNA from the blood cell samples. Libraries came from the immunoSEQ multiplex PCR assay. For the multiplex PCR, a mixture combining 60 forward primers for TCR Vbeta segments and 13 reverse primers for TCR Jbeta segments was used. Amplification of the CDR3 region of rearranged TCR beta genes was performed with a multiplex PCR assay on genomic DNA. The amplified TCR beta libraries were sequenced on the Illumina HiSeq System as 87-base-pair reads. As for the authors' bioinformatics: A later analysis counted 75 million to 100 million unique TCR beta chains across the 550 to 700 repertoires, and some 11 million of these chains were shared by at least two donors. To remove PCR and sequencing errors, raw reads were error-corrected and collapsed into unique sequences using a nearest-neighbor algorithm that merged closely related sequences. V, D and J gene segments were assigned by aligning CDR3 sequences to IMGT reference sequences. For a sequence to be retained, at least a six-nucleotide match to both a V gene segment and a J gene segment was required. Rearrangements were classified as productive when the CDR3 lacked stop codons and remained in frame with V and J, and all other rearrangements were classified as non-productive. Following IMGT convention, CDR3 was defined as the stretch from the second conserved V-encoded cysteine up to the conserved J-encoded phenylalanine. In an earlier analysis of 587 of the donors, sequences lacking an unambiguous match to a single V gene segment were excluded. An earlier analysis of several hundred of the donors called V segments functional above 56.7% productive rearrangements and segregating when the between-donor standard deviation exceeded 5%. A statistical classification framework was built for diagnosing cytomegalovirus status from the catalog of TCR beta chain sequences. In a later analysis, V and J genes were assigned by comparing TCR nucleotide sequences against IMGT/GENE-DB human TR gene sequences. The TCRdist pipeline was used in a later analysis to assign CDR3 sequences and most-parsimonious VDJ recombination scenarios. In a later analysis, each TCR beta chain was defined by its CDR3 amino acid sequence together with its V-gene family, and reads lacking a unique V-gene family were excluded. A later analysis removed 592 highly shared, low-generation-probability nucleotide sequences to deal with suspected cross-contamination and a sequencing artifact. In a later analysis, a clonal expansion index was calculated for each public chain from normalized within-repertoire ranks of inferred template counts. Generation probabilities in a later analysis came from a VDJ recombination model fitted to out-of-frame rearrangements, and those results were checked against IGoR. Hypergeometric tests were used in a later analysis to score TCR-TCR, TCR-HLA and TCR-CMV co-occurrence, with a repertoire-size bias correction applied to the TCR pairs. A later analysis estimated false discovery rates by permuting HLA or CMV assignments 20 times. A later analysis grouped co-occurring TCRs with DBSCAN, adding TCRdist sequence similarity when clustering within HLA-allele-positive subsets. Repertoires with fewer than 30,000 or more than 120,000 public chains were left out of co-occurrence clustering, as were five repertoires with anomalous nucleotide sharing. In TCRdb, the immuneACCESS table is reduced to in-frame sequences with V and J assigned. These tables do not hold every clone; where another copy was compared, an unresolved V gene accounts for under half, and the others remain unexplained. V and J calls plus clone size are reproduced from that table; the DNA served to infer D and trimming. This sample gives over 150,000 clones in total; roughly three quarters of them show up just once. Roughly 7% of the sample is taken by the ten largest.

The germline V gene (reference sequence) yields SGHNT for CDR1 and YYREEE for CDR2. Trimming removed 3 bases from V and 7 bases from J, leaving 9 bases between the germline ends. The cysteine opens and the phenylalanine closes a CDR3 of 12 amino acids. The CDR3 DNA has 36 bases and is translated from base 1. This clonotype originated in a male donor in good health and CMV-seropositive. Sequencing was done on a sample of PBMCs. The chain links TRBV5-4 with TRBJ2-3; perhaps TRBD2 is the D gene, with 5 bases matching. The sequenced DNA: TGTGCCAGCAGCTCCGGGGTTAATACGCAGTATTTT. The resulting protein is CASSSGVNTQYF. The reference TRBV5-4 and TRBJ2-3 proteins fill in what lies around the CDR3, so the full variable domain reads ETGVTQSPTHLIKTRGQQVTLRCSSQSGHNTVSWYQQALGQGPQFIFQYYREEENGRGNFPPRFSGLQFPNYSSELNVNALELDDSALYLCASSSGVNTQYFGPGTRLTVL.